The 29 T cell receptor beta chains in this list originate from one sample, sequenced in a study of blood T cell repertoires in COVID-19. Here immunoSEQ multiplex PCR was the method, and the copy in TCRdb shows in-frame clones only, minus some. The data show about 260,000 clones, less than 90% seen once. Sequenced: peripheral blood. The receptor source for this set is a man in his thirties or forties with active or convalescent COVID-19.

The rearrangement uses TRBV7-6 and TRBJ2-3, with 7 bases that match TRBD1. CDR1 is SGHVS and CDR2 is FNYEAQ in the germline V gene. V trimming: 6 bases; J trimming: 8 bases; junction bases outside the gene matches: 11. This CDR3 spans 14 amino acids. CDR3 coding DNA: TGTGCCAGCAGTTTTAGACAGGGTGGGGGTACGCAGTATTTT. Translated, it gives CASSFRQGGGTQYF.

As regards this clone: An end of the junction differs from the germline gene, which may be a read error. The chain combines TRBV5-8 with TRBJ2-7; D may be TRBD1 (5 bases). The CDR3 has 14 amino acids. Germline lookup yields CDR1 SGHTS and CDR2 YDEGEE. The CDR3 nucleotides are TGTGCCAGCAGATTGGCCGGACACTCCTACGAGCAGTACTTC. Translated: CASRLAGHSYEQYF.

This chain joins TRBV6-5 and TRBJ1-1, with 9 bases identical to TRBD1. Germline values: CDR1 MNHEY, CDR2 SVGAGI. There are 14 residues in the CDR3. The V segment lost 7 bases and the J segment 4 bases; nucleotides outside the gene matches: 7. DNA for the CDR3: TGTGCCAGCAACCCAGGGACAGGGCTCACTGAAGCTTTCTTT. Protein sequence: CASNPGTGLTEAFF.

V is TRBV5-4 and J is TRBJ2-7; 7 nucleotides align to TRBD1. V trimming: 7 bases; J trimming: 3 bases; junction bases outside the gene matches: 4. Per the germline V gene, CDR1 is SGHNT and CDR2 is YYREEE (reference sequence). The CDR3 extends over 12 amino acids. CDR3: CASSAGGYEQYF. Written as DNA, the CDR3 is TGTGCCAGCTCGGCAGGGGGCTACGAGCAGTACTTC. Filled out from reference TRBV5-4 and TRBJ2-7, the complete variable domain reads ETGVTQSPTHLIKTRGQQVTLRCSSQSGHNTVSWYQQALGQGPQFIFQYYREEENGRGNFPPRFSGLQFPNYSSELNVNALELDDSALYLCASSAGGYEQYFGPGTRLTVT.

J is TRBJ2-3 and V is TRBV5-4; 9 bases map to TRBD1. The CDR3 loop spans 14 amino acids. V shed 0 bases and J 7 bases; nucleotides not matched to a gene: 3. Looked up from germline, CDR1 is SGHNT and CDR2 is YYREEE (reference sequence). The CDR3 protein is CASSLVDRGNTQYF. The DNA of the CDR3 is TGTGCCAGCAGCTTGGTGGACAGGGGAAATACGCAGTATTTT.

The rearrangement uses TRBV5-4 and TRBJ2-5, with a possible D match to TRBD1 (6 bases). V lost 4 bases, J lost 2 bases, and 18 bases lay in between. The length of the CDR3 is 16 residues. Germline V CDR1 and CDR2: SGHNT, YYREEE (reference sequence). The CDR3 nucleotides are TGTGCCAGCAGCCATGACAGGCCTACACCTCAAGAGACCCAGTACTTC. Protein: CASSHDRPTPQETQYF.

The chain combines TRBV5-4 with TRBJ2-7, with TRBD1 as a possible D gene (6 bases). The V end was cut by 4 bases, the J end by 0 bases, with 11 bases between. The length of the CDR3 is 14 residues. The germline V gene encodes CDR1 SGHNT and CDR2 YYREEE (reference sequence). The CDR3 nucleotides read TGTGCCAGCAGCCTGACAGGCAGCTCCTACGAGCAGTACTTC. Translating gives CASSLTGSSYEQYF.

The rearrangement links TRBV6-5 to TRBJ1-5; a possible D gene is TRBD1 (6 bases). The CDR3 extends over 15 amino acids. CDR1 is MNHEY and CDR2 is SVGAGI in the germline V gene. V shed 2 bases and J shed 3 bases, with 11 bases lying between them. CDR3 sequence: CASSYVQGSNQPQHF. The CDR3 region has the DNA TGTGCCAGCAGTTACGTTCAGGGGTCCAATCAGCCCCAGCATTTT.

The chain links TRBV3-1 (or the pseudogene TRBV3-2) to TRBJ2-2; a weak D match, TRBD1 (7 bases). Germline V gene lookup returns CDR1 LGHDT and CDR2 YNNKEL (reference sequence). The CDR3 spans 16 residues. V dropped 4 bases and J dropped 6 bases, with 18 bases sitting between them. Written as DNA, the CDR3 is TGTGCCAGCAGCCCAATAGACAGGGAGCGGGCCGGGGAGCTGTTTTTT. Translated: CASSPIDRERAGELFF.

The V and J genes are TRBV19 and TRBJ2-1; 7 nucleotides agree with TRBD2. The CDR3 has 14 residues. CDR1 and CDR2 from the germline V gene are LNHDA and SQIVND (reference sequence). The ends lost 7 bases at V and 5 bases at J; junction bases unmatched: 8. This CDR3 reads CASNSAGENNEQFF. DNA of the CDR3: TGTGCCAGTAATTCGGCGGGAGAAAACAATGAGCAGTTCTTC.

The V gene is TRBV6-6, the J gene TRBJ1-2; D unclear. The CDR3 totals 15 residues. V shed 5 bases and J shed 2 bases, with 15 bases lying between them. In germline, CDR1 is MNHNY, CDR2 SVGAGI (reference sequence). This CDR3 is CASSHRRATNYGYTF. CDR3 in DNA: TGTGCCAGCAGTCATCGGCGGGCGACGAACTATGGCTACACCTTC.

This clone was recorded once. V and J are TRBV19 and TRBJ2-5; a weak D match, TRBD2 (7 bases). Germline CDR1 reads LNHDA; CDR2 reads SQIVND (reference sequence). V lost 7 bases and J 5 bases, leaving 17 bases between the germline ends. The length of the CDR3 is 14 residues. In nucleotides, the CDR3 is TGTGCCAGTACGGTTAGGGGGGGCGCGGAGACCCAGTACTTC. Amino acids: CASTVRGGAETQYF.

The chain joins TRBV12-3 or TRBV12-4 to TRBJ2-1; 8 bases are shared with TRBD1. The CDR3 contains 13 residues. V lost 7 bases to trimming and J lost 7 bases; unmatched junction nucleotides: 6. The CDR3 loop reads CASNRQGWNEQFF. DNA of the CDR3: TGTGCCAGCAATAGACAGGGGTGGAATGAGCAGTTCTTC.

This clone was recorded a few times. V gene TRBV28 combines with J gene TRBJ1-2; 10 bases are a match to TRBD1. Trimming at V came to 4 bases and at J to 4 bases, leaving 12 bases not matched to a gene. In germline, CDR1 is MDHEN, CDR2 SYDVKM. The length of the CDR3 is 17 residues. CDR3 sequence reads: CASSSDIRDRGSYGYTF. The DNA of the CDR3 is TGTGCCAGCAGTTCCGATATCCGGGACAGGGGTTCCTATGGCTACACCTTC.

This chain connects TRBV18 to TRBJ2-7, with TRBD2 identical over 8 bases. The CDR3 is made up of 14 amino acids. The ends lost 6 bases at V and 3 bases at J; junction bases unmatched: 7. Germline values: CDR1 KGHSH, CDR2 LQKENI. As DNA, the CDR3 is TGTGCCAGCTCCCCGGGTGCGGGGGGCTACGAGCAGTACTTC. Its translation is CASSPGAGGYEQYF.

The chain's CDR3 is CASSVDRVSEAFF. CDR3 in DNA: TGTGCCAGCAGCGTAGACAGGGTATCGGAAGCTTTCTTT. The gene calls are TRBV9 and TRBJ1-1; TRBD1 is a possible D gene (6 bases). This CDR3 contains 13 residues. Per the germline V gene, CDR1 is SGDLS and CDR2 is YYNGEE. The V and J ends lost 0 bases and 8 bases respectively, with 11 bases between them.

The V call is TRBV2, the J call TRBJ2-5; TRBD2 aligns across 10 bases. V lost 0 bases to trimming and J lost 5 bases; unmatched junction nucleotides: 12. Per germline, CDR1 SNHLY and CDR2 FYNNEI. The CDR3 length is 18 residues. The CDR3: CASSEAAASGGLRETQYF. The CDR3 bases are TGTGCCAGCAGTGAAGCGGCGGCTAGCGGGGGCCTCCGGGAGACCCAGTACTTC.

V usage is TRBV27 and J usage is TRBJ1-4; perhaps TRBD1 as D (6 bases). The V end was cut by 2 bases, the J end by 7 bases, with 11 bases between. The CDR3 runs 14 residues. Germline CDR1 is MNHEY and CDR2 is SMNVEV (reference sequence). Here the CDR3 reads CASSLMGASEKLFF. The CDR3 DNA reads TGTGCCAGCAGTTTAATGGGGGCGTCTGAAAAACTGTTTTTT.

The chain joins TRBV7-3 to TRBJ2-3; the match to TRBD2 covers 7 bases. With 8 bases clipped from V and 1 base from J, the junction kept 6 bases outside the gene matches. CDR3 length: 14 amino acids. Germline CDR1 SGHTA, CDR2 FQGTGA. The CDR3 bases are TGTGCCAGCTCCCCGGGGGGACGCACAGATACGCAGTATTTT. The encoded protein is CASSPGGRTDTQYF.

The J gene is TRBJ1-2, the V gene TRBV27, with D tentatively TRBD1 (5 bases). This CDR3 is built from 15 residues. Germline loops: CDR1 MNHEY, CDR2 SMNVEV (reference sequence). Trimming shortened V by 2 bases and J by 7 bases, and 17 bases separated the two germline ends. The CDR3 spells CASSLRLAGQGGYTF. Here the CDR3 DNA reads TGTGCCAGCAGTTTAAGGTTGGCGGGGCAGGGTGGCTACACCTTC.

The chain recombines TRBV19 with TRBJ2-7; D gene ambiguous. Germline V gene sequence: CDR1 LNHDA, CDR2 SQIVND (reference sequence). The CDR3 has 12 amino acids. V was clipped by 3 bases and J by 6 bases, with 9 bases between them. The DNA of the CDR3 is TGTGCCAGTAGTATCCGTCCGGGCGAGCAGTACTTC. Protein product: CASSIRPGEQYF.

CDR3 loop: CASSLGTGDQYF. The CDR3 DNA is TGTGCCAGCAGCTTAGGGACGGGGGACCAGTACTTC. The chain is built from TRBV7-9 and TRBJ2-7, with D possibly matching TRBD2 (6 bases). V lost 1 base and J 10 bases, leaving 11 bases between the germline ends. Germline lookup yields CDR1 SEHNR and CDR2 FQNEAQ (reference sequence). The CDR3 is 12 amino acids.

The J gene is TRBJ2-7, the V gene TRBV12-3 or TRBV12-4; 10 bases map to TRBD2. This CDR3 region has 13 residues. The J segment lost 7 bases and the V segment lost 5 bases, leaving 5 bases of the junction unmatched. CDR3 amino acids: CASSPRTSGEQYF. The CDR3 DNA reads TGTGCCAGCAGTCCCAGGACTAGCGGAGAGCAGTACTTC.

V is TRBV7-8 and J is TRBJ1-5; the D gene is possibly TRBD1 (6 bases). The CDR3 is 14 amino acids. CDR1 SGHVS and CDR2 FQNEAQ come from the germline V gene. The V end was cut by 3 bases, the J end by 6 bases, with 12 bases between. The DNA for the CDR3 is TGTGCCAGCAGCTTCGGGGGGCAGGGTCAGCCCCAGCATTTT. Translated, it gives CASSFGGQGQPQHF.

The rearrangement uses TRBV6-5 and TRBJ1-1; the D is unclear. V lost 2 bases to trimming and J lost 2 bases, with 15 bases between them. The CDR3 spans 16 residues. Germline V gene lookup returns CDR1 MNHEY and CDR2 SVGAGI. DNA for the CDR3: TGTGCCAGCAGTTACGCCCCGGCAGCGAGCAACACTGAAGCTTTCTTT. Translation gives CASSYAPAASNTEAFF.

V gene TRBV19 combines with J gene TRBJ2-7; TRBD1 might be the D (5 bases). V lost 8 bases, J lost 2 bases, and 13 bases lay in between. The CDR3 length is 13 residues. Germline loops: CDR1 LNHDA, CDR2 SQIVND (reference sequence). The CDR3 loop is CASALDSTYEQYF. The CDR3 nucleotides are TGTGCCAGTGCCTTAGACAGTACCTACGAGCAGTACTTC.

This sequence joins TRBV5-1 and TRBJ2-3, with 7 bases identical to TRBD2. Germline trimming cut 6 bases from V and 8 bases from J; bases unmatched to any gene: 15. Germline CDR1 reads SGHRS; CDR2 reads YFSETQ. This CDR3 contains 15 residues. This chain's CDR3 is CASTPLGGEQGTQYF. The CDR3 DNA is TGCGCCAGCACCCCATTGGGGGGGGAGCAGGGTACGCAGTATTTT.

V usage is TRBV5-6 and J usage is TRBJ1-2, with TRBD1 as a possible D gene (6 bases). The CDR3 extends over 13 amino acids. CDR1 SGHDT and CDR2 YYEEEE come from the germline V gene. Trimming took off 4 bases at V and 0 bases at J, with 7 bases between the two ends. The CDR3 sequence is CASSRTANYGYTF. The CDR3 DNA follows: TGTGCCAGCAGCCGGACAGCTAACTATGGCTACACCTTC.

The chain carries TRBV6-5 and TRBJ2-7; 9 nucleotides agree with TRBD1. The CDR3 runs to 15 residues. The V segment lost 2 bases and the J segment 3 bases; nucleotides outside the gene matches: 5. Germline V CDR1 and CDR2: MNHEY, SVGAGI. For the CDR3, the DNA is TGTGCCAGCAGTTACGCGACGGGACAGGGCTACGAGCAGTACTTC. This translates into CASSYATGQGYEQYF.